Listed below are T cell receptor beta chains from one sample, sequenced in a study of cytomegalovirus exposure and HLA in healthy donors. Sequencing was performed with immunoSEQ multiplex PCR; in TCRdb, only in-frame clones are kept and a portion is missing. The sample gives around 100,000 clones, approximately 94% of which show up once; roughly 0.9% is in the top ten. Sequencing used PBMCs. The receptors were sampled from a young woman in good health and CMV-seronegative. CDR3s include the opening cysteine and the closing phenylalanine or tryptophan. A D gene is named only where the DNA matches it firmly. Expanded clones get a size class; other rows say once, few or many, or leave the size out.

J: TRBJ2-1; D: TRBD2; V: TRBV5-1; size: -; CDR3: CASFGTSGVNEQFF; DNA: TGCGCCAGCTTCGGGACTAGCGGGGTTAATGAGCAGTTCTTC
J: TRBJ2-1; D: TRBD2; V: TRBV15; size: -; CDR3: CATSRERGALDEQFF; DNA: TGTGCCACCAGCAGAGAGCGGGGGGCTCTGGATGAGCAGTTCTTC
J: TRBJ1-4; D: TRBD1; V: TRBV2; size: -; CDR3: CASNGQGGREKLFF; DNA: TGTGCCAGCAACGGACAGGGGGGTCGCGAAAAACTGTTTTTT
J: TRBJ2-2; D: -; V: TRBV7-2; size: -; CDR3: CASSLGLRRVDTGELFF; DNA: TGTGCCAGCAGCTTAGGATTGCGCAGGGTCGACACCGGGGAGCTGTTTTTT
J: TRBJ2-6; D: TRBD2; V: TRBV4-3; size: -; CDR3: CASSQDLAGVISGANVLTF; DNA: TGCGCCAGCAGCCAAGATTTAGCGGGGGTAATCTCTGGGGCCAACGTCCTGACTTTC
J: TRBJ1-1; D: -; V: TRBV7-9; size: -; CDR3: CASSLVSGAGNTEAFF; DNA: TGTGCCAGCAGCTTAGTAAGCGGAGCGGGGAACACTGAAGCTTTCTTT
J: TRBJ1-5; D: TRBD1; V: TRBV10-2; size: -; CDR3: CASSSGGTGQPQHF; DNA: TGCGCCAGCTCGTCAGGTGGGACAGGCCAGCCCCAGCATTTT
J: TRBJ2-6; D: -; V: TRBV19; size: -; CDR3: CASSKRGGGANVLTF; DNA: TGTGCCAGTAGTAAGAGGGGGGGAGGGGCCAACGTCCTGACTTTC
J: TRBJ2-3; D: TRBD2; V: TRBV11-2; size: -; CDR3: CASSMGEREIWSDTQYF; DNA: TGTGCCAGCAGCATGGGGGAGCGGGAGATTTGGTCGGATACGCAGTATTTT
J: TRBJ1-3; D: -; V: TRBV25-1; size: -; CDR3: CASSESGRGSGNTIYF; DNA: TGTGCCAGCAGTGAATCGGGCAGGGGCTCTGGAAACACCATATATTTT
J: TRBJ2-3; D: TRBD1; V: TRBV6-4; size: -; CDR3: CASSEGQGADTQYF; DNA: TGTGCCAGCAGTGAGGGCCAGGGGGCAGATACGCAGTATTTT
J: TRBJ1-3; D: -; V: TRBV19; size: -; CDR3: CASSGSSGNTIYF; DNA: TGTGCCAGTAGCGGGAGCTCTGGAAACACCATATATTTT
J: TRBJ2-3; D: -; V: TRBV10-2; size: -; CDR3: CASKDPGGSSTDTQYF; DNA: TGCGCCAGCAAGGACCCAGGTGGGAGTAGCACAGATACGCAGTATTTT
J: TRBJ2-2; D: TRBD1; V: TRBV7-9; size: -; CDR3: CASSVLTGERELFF; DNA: TGTGCCAGCAGCGTACTGACAGGGGAAAGGGAGCTGTTTTTT
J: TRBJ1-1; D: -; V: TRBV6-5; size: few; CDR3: CASSRQGIEAFF; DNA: TGTGCCAGCAGTCGCCAGGGAATTGAAGCTTTCTTT
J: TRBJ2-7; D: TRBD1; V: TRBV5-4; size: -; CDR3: CASSKSGTDSYEQYF; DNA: TGTGCCAGCAGCAAATCCGGGACAGACTCCTACGAGCAGTACTTC
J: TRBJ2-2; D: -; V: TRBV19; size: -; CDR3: CASAESGNTGELFF; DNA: TGTGCCAGTGCAGAATCGGGAAACACCGGGGAGCTGTTTTTT
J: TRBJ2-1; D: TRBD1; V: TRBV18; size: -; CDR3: CASSQLPGQGEGSEQFF; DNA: TGTGCCAGCTCACAATTACCGGGACAGGGCGAAGGAAGTGAGCAGTTCTTC
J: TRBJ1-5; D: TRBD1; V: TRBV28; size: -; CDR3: CASSFSHYAGGQPQHF; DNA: TGTGCCAGCAGTTTCTCCCACTATGCAGGGGGTCAGCCCCAGCATTTT
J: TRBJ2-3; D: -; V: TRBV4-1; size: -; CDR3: CASSLVLRENTDTQYF; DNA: TGCGCCAGCAGCCTGGTTCTAAGGGAGAACACAGATACGCAGTATTTT
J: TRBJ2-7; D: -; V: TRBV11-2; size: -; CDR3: CASSTGGLSSYEQYF; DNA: TGTGCCAGCAGTACTGGCGGTCTCAGCTCCTACGAGCAGTACTTC
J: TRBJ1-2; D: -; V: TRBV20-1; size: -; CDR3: CSVQGDYGYTF; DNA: TGCAGTGTACAGGGTGACTATGGCTACACCTTC
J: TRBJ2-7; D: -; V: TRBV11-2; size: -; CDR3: CASSFQSYRTYEQYF; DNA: TGTGCCAGCAGCTTTCAAAGTTACAGAACCTACGAGCAGTACTTC
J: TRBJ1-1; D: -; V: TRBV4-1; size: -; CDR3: CASSQDAGNTEAFF; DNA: TGCGCCAGCAGCCAAGATGCAGGGAACACTGAAGCTTTCTTT
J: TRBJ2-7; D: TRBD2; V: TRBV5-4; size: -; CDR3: CASSLSGSSYEQYF; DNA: TGTGCCAGCAGCTTGAGCGGGAGCTCCTACGAGCAGTACTTC